This is a list of T cell receptor beta chains from one sample in a study of sequential checkpoint blockade in melanoma. The table came from immunoSEQ multiplex PCR; TCRdb's copy has only in-frame clones and leaves some out. This sample has about 1,900 clones; 20% occur once, and the top ten carry around 13%. The input for sequencing was tumor tissue (inferred from file names), taken from a patient given nivolumab and ipilimumab in sequence. The receptors were sampled from a human donor with melanoma. Each CDR3 is given with its conserved first and last residue. D genes are given only for firm matches. Size values are once, few and many counts, or a class for expanded clones, and some rows have none.

>.|TRBJ1-3|TRBV6-8|.
TGTGCCAGCAGGGGGGGGAGGAGCTCTGGAAACACCATATATTTT
CASRGGRSSGNTIYF
>few|TRBJ1-6|TRBV6-8|.
TGTGCCAGCAGAGAAAGACGGGGACATTCACCCCTCCACTTT
CASRERRGHSPLHF
>.|TRBJ1-6|TRBV30|.
TGTGCCTGGAGGTCCAACCGACAGGTATATTCACCCCTCCACTTT
CAWRSNRQVYSPLHF
>many|TRBJ2-5|TRBV11-3|.
TGTGCCAGCAGCTTCGGGCAGGGTGGAGGTGGGCAAGAGACCCAGTACTTC
CASSFGQGGGGQETQYF
>.|TRBJ2-5|TRBV5-1|TRBD1
TGCGCCAGCAGCTGGAACAGGGGCCTGCAAGAGACCCAGTACTTC
CASSWNRGLQETQYF
>.|TRBJ1-5|TRBV19|TRBD1
TGTGCCAGTGGGGACAGAATGAATCAGCCCCAGCATTTT
CASGDRMNQPQHF
>.|TRBJ2-6|TRBV19|TRBD1
TGTGCCAGTAGTATATCGGTGGACAGGTATGGATCTGGGGCCAACGTCCTGACTTTC
CASSISVDRYGSGANVLTF
>.|TRBJ1-3|TRBV6-8|.
TGTGCCAGCAGTTGGATCTCTGGAAACACCATATATTTT
CASSWISGNTIYF
>few|TRBJ1-1|TRBV15|.
TGTGCCACCAGCCCCCCGGGTGGGGTGGGGAGGACTGAAGCTTTCTTT
CATSPPGGVGRTEAFF
>.|TRBJ1-5|TRBV19|.
TGTGCCAGTAATGGCAGGGGTCTGCAGCCCCAGCATTTT
CASNGRGLQPQHF
>many|TRBJ2-5|TRBV7-8|.
TGTGCCAGCAGCGGGGGTCTCCAAGAGACCCAGTACTTC
CASSGGLQETQYF
>few|TRBJ1-1|TRBV28|.
TGTGCCAGCAGACTTCCCCGGGAGCCAAGGATCCCTGAAGCTTTCTTT
CASRLPREPRIPEAFF
>few|TRBJ1-1|TRBV12-5|.
TGTGCCAGCGGCGGTCTGAACACTGAAGCTTTCTTT
CASGGLNTEAFF
>few|TRBJ1-5|TRBV11-3|.
TGTGCCAGCAGTTCCCAAATGGGACAAGGGCCCCAGCATTTT
CASSSQMGQGPQHF
>few|TRBJ1-1|TRBV29-1|.
TGCAGCGTTGAGACGTGGGATCGGGTAACTGAAGCTTTCTTT
CSVETWDRVTEAFF
>medium-sized|TRBJ2-7|TRBV6-8|.
TGTGCCAGCAGCCGGCCTGGGCGCGAGCAGTACTTC
CASSRPGREQYF
>.|TRBJ1-2|TRBV6-8|TRBD1
TGTGCCAGCAGTTTACAGGGGGCAACGGGCTATGGCTACACCTTC
CASSLQGATGYGYTF
>few|TRBJ2-7|TRBV6-8|.
TGTGCCAGCAGTGAGACCCTAGCGCTCCGGGGGGAGCAGTACTTC
CASSETLALRGEQYF
>.|TRBJ1-4|TRBV28|.
TGTGCCAGCAGTCCCGAGGATGAAAAACTGTTTTTT
CASSPEDEKLFF
>medium-sized|TRBJ1-4|TRBV9|.
TGTGCCAGCAGCTCCCGCGGGGGGGCAGTGAGGGAAAAACTGTTTTTT
CASSSRGGAVREKLFF
>medium-sized|TRBJ2-3|TRBV11-3|TRBD1
TGTGCCAGCAGGAGCGGACAGGGTGGCTTTTCTGATACGCAGTATTTT
CASRSGQGGFSDTQYF
>many|TRBJ2-5|TRBV11-3|.
TGTGCCAGCAGCCAAGCCCTCGAGGTAGGAGAGACCCAGTACTTC
CASSQALEVGETQYF
>few|TRBJ1-1|TRBV6-7|.
TGTGCCAGCATGGCGGACACTGAAGCTTTCTTT
CASMADTEAFF
>few|TRBJ1-2|TRBV6-8|.
TGTGCCAGCAGTGACTGGGGGGAGGGATACTATGGCTACACCTTC
CASSDWGEGYYGYTF
>medium-sized|TRBJ2-2|TRBV11-3|TRBD1
TGTGCCAGCAGCTTGGTCCAGGGGGACACCGGGGAGCTGTTTTTT
CASSLVQGDTGELFF
>large|TRBJ2-3|TRBV11-3|TRBD1
TGTGCCAGCAGCTTAGTAAAGGGGGCTGGAAGGGCGGCAGATACGCAGTATTTT
CASSLVKGAGRAADTQYF
>medium-sized|TRBJ1-5|TRBV11-3|.
TGTGCCAGCAGCTTAAGTCCCTTGGGCGGCAATCAGCCCCAGCATTTT
CASSLSPLGGNQPQHF
>many|TRBJ2-1|TRBV11-3|.
TGTGCCAGCAGCTCAACGTCTCTTAGCTCCTACAATGAGCAGTTCTTC
CASSSTSLSSYNEQFF
>.|TRBJ1-5|TRBV19|.
TGTGCCAGTCACCCAAGGGGGGGACGGAGCAATCAGCCCCAGCATTTT
CASHPRGGRSNQPQHF
>few|TRBJ2-1|TRBV9|TRBD1
TGTGCCAGCAGCGTAGCGGACAGGAGCGATGAGCAGTTCTTC
CASSVADRSDEQFF
>.|TRBJ2-1|TRBV19|TRBD2
TGTGCCAGTAGACGAGGCGGGGGGGCCTCTTATGAGCAGTTCTTC
CASRRGGGASYEQFF
>.|TRBJ1-2|TRBV19|.
TGTGCCAGTAGTATAGACTCGACCTATGGCTACACCTTC
CASSIDSTYGYTF
>few|TRBJ2-1|TRBV6-8|.
TGTGCCAGCAGTTACACACAGGCGAGCTCCTACAATGAGCAGTTCTTC
CASSYTQASSYNEQFF
>few|TRBJ2-1|TRBV6-8|TRBD2
TGTGCCAGCAGTCCCTCCCTAGCGGGGGGGGCGGGTGAGCAGTTCTTC
CASSPSLAGGAGEQFF
>.|TRBJ1-2|TRBV19|TRBD1
TGTGCCAGTAGTATGGAGCCGGGACAGAGCTATGGCTACACCTTC
CASSMEPGQSYGYTF
>medium-sized|TRBJ1-6|TRBV11-3|TRBD1
TGTGCCAGCAGCCTGATTCAAGGGGACAGACATAATTCACCCCTCCACTTT
CASSLIQGDRHNSPLHF
>once|TRBJ2-1|TRBV14|.
TGTGCCAGCAGCCAAGCGTATGAGCAGTTCTTC
CASSQAYEQFF
>.|TRBJ2-1|TRBV6-8|.
TGTGCCAGCACGTCTCCATCAGGGTACTATGAGCAGTTCTTC
CASTSPSGYYEQFF
>.|TRBJ1-4|TRBV18|.
TGTGCCAGCTCACCACGGGGAACTAATGAAAAACTGTTTTTT
CASSPRGTNEKLFF
>.|TRBJ1-1|TRBV5-1|TRBD1
TGCGCCAGCACCACAGACAGGGGGTGGACTGAAGCTTTCTTT
CASTTDRGWTEAFF
>medium-sized|TRBJ1-5|TRBV11-3|.
TGTGCCAGCAGCCTGACAGGAGGGATACGCAATCAGCCCCAGCATTTT
CASSLTGGIRNQPQHF
>few|TRBJ1-4|TRBV28|.
TGTGCCAGCAGTTTGTCGGGGGGCTCGAATCGTGAAAAACTGTTTTTT
CASSLSGGSNREKLFF
>.|TRBJ2-1|TRBV5-1|TRBD1
TGCGCCAGCAGCGTGGGGACAGGGGTCGCTGAGCAGTTCTTC
CASSVGTGVAEQFF
>.|TRBJ2-2|TRBV18|TRBD2
TGTGCCAGCTCACCACCGACGGGACTAGCAATGAACACCGGGGAGCTGTTTTTT
CASSPPTGLAMNTGELFF
>few|TRBJ1-6|TRBV6-8|TRBD1
TGTGCCAGCAGTTACCAGGGGGGTAGGGTCTCGGATAATTCACCCCTCCACTTT
CASSYQGGRVSDNSPLHF
>.|TRBJ2-5|TRBV15|TRBD2
TGTGCCACCAGAGGGCTAGCGGGGGGGGAAGAGACCCAGTACTTC
CATRGLAGGEETQYF
>.|TRBJ2-3|TRBV9|.
TGTGCCAGCAGCGTAATAAAACCAGGCGATACGCAGTATTTT
CASSVIKPGDTQYF
>medium-sized|TRBJ1-1|TRBV6-8|TRBD1
TGTGCCAGCAGGACAGGGGTTCACACTGAAGCTTTCTTT
CASRTGVHTEAFF
>few|TRBJ2-1|TRBV6-8|TRBD1
TGTGCCAGCAGGGACAGGGCCACCTACAATGAGCAGTTCTTC
CASRDRATYNEQFF
>few|TRBJ2-1|TRBV28|.
TGTGCCAGCAGTTTTGAGGGCTCCAGAAATGAGCAGTTCTTC
CASSFEGSRNEQFF
>.|TRBJ2-5|TRBV25-1|TRBD2
TGTGCCAGCAGTGAATGGGCGGGGGATTACCAAGAGACCCAGTACTTC
CASSEWAGDYQETQYF
>.|TRBJ2-5|TRBV5-1|TRBD1
TGCGCCAGCAGTTTGGACGGGACAGGCCCCCAAGAGACCCAGTACTTC
CASSLDGTGPQETQYF
>many|TRBJ2-5|TRBV11-3|TRBD2
TGTGCCAGCAGCGAAATAGCCCACGACTGGACTAGCGGGGGAACCCAGTACTTC
CASSEIAHDWTSGGTQYF
>once|TRBJ1-1|TRBV19|.
TGTGCCAGTAGTCCCGGGACACACACTCTGGAGGAAGCTTTCTTT
CASSPGTHTLEEAFF
>medium-sized|TRBJ1-1|TRBV11-3|.
TGTGCCAGCAGCTTGGGGACGACGAACACTGAAGCTTTCTTT
CASSLGTTNTEAFF
>.|TRBJ2-3|TRBV29-1|.
TGCAGCGTTGGGGGATCTAGCACAGATACGCAGTATTTT
CSVGGSSTDTQYF
>few|TRBJ2-1|TRBV30|.
TGTGCCTGGAGCGCATCTTTTAGGGCTAACAATGAGCAGTTCTTC
CAWSASFRANNEQFF
>.|TRBJ1-1|TRBV6-8|.
TGTGCCAGCAGTTCCTCCCCTAGATCTGAAGCTTTCTTT
CASSSSPRSEAFF
>few|TRBJ1-2|TRBV28|TRBD1
TGTGCCAGCAACGCACAGGGGTTTGGCTACACCTTC
CASNAQGFGYTF
>few|TRBJ1-5|TRBV6-8|.
TGTGCCAGCAGTTACTCGACGTTTCAGCCCCAGCATTTT
CASSYSTFQPQHF